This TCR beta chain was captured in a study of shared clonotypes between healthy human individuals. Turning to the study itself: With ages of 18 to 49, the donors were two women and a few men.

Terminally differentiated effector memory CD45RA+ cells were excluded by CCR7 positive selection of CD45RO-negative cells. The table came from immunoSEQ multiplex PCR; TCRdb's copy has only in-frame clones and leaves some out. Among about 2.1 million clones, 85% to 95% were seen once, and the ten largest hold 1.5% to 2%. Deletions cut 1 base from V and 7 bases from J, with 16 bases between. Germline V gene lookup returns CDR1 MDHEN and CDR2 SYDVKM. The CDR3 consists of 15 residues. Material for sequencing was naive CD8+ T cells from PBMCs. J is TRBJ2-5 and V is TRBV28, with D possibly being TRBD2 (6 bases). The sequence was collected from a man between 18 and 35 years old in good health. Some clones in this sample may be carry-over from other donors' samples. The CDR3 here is CASSLSVGPEGTQYF. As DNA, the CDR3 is TGTGCCAGCAGTTTATCGGTAGGACCGGAGGGGACCCAGTACTTC.